Shown below are 30 T cell receptor beta chains from a single sample sequenced in a study of post-analysis software for immune sequencing data. No antigen has been assigned to these receptors. Sequencing libraries made from TCR beta cDNA carried unique molecular identifiers. TCRdb ran MiXCR on the PCR reads and lists one entry per CDR3 protein. The sample carries roughly 800,000 distinct CDR3 sequences, about 57% recorded once. General study findings and limits: A few TRBV segments occurring more often in patients than controls included TRBV5-6, TRBV5-1 and TRBV20-1.

Material: blood. The source of these receptors is a girl aged 10 to 17 with multiple sclerosis.

This chain connects TRBV12-3 or TRBV12-4 to TRBJ2-5, with D perhaps matching TRBD2 (6 bases). The DNA end is more similar to TRBJ2-7, so the J call may be wrong. The CDR3 sequence is 13 residues long. CDR3 sequence: CASSLRDSREQYF. CDR3 nucleotide sequence: TGTGCCAGCAGTTTGCGGGACTCCCGCGAGCAGTACTTC.

This chain connects TRBV20-1 to TRBJ1-5; D is possibly TRBD1 (5 bases). Looked up from germline, CDR1 is DFQATT and CDR2 is SNEGSKA (reference sequence). This CDR3 is 14 amino acids long. The V gene lost 5 bases and the J gene lost 1 base, with 12 bases spanning the gap. The CDR3 DNA reads TGCAGTGCTCGGGTATGGGGGAGCAATCAGCCCCAGCATTTT. Amino acid sequence: CSARVWGSNQPQHF.

The rearrangement uses TRBV7-2 and TRBJ2-1, with 7 bases aligning to TRBD2. Germline V CDR1 and CDR2: SGHTA, FQGNSA. The ends lost 4 bases at V and 9 bases at J; junction bases unmatched: 6. The CDR3 is made up of 13 amino acids. The CDR3 region is CASSSTSAIEQFF. DNA of the CDR3: TGTGCCAGCAGCTCCACTAGCGCCATTGAGCAGTTCTTC.

The chain's CDR3 is CASRVTGSDTQYF. For the CDR3, the DNA is TGTGCCAGCAGGGTCACAGGGTCAGATACGCAGTATTTT. V and J are TRBV6-5 and TRBJ2-3; D possibly corresponds to TRBD1 (6 bases). Germline CDR1 MNHEY, CDR2 SVGAGI. The CDR3 totals 13 residues. V was cut by 6 bases and J by 4 bases, with 11 bases left in between.

V gene TRBV7-2 combines with J gene TRBJ2-1; possibly TRBD1 or TRBD2 for D (5 bases each). V lost 1 base to trimming and J lost 6 bases, with 10 bases between them. This CDR3 region has 14 residues. CDR1 SGHTA and CDR2 FQGNSA come from the germline V gene. In DNA, the CDR3 is TGTGCCAGCAGCTTAGGACCGGGACCCAATGAGCAGTTCTTC. Its protein is CASSLGPGPNEQFF.

The J gene is TRBJ2-1, the V gene TRBV5-1; D is tentatively TRBD1 or TRBD2 (5 bases each). The CDR3 consists of 16 residues. Deletions cut 4 bases from V and 3 bases from J, with 17 bases between. The germline V gene encodes CDR1 SGHRS and CDR2 YFSETQ. The CDR3 region has the DNA TGCGCCAGCAGCCACGGGACCGTAGTAGACTACAATGAGCAGTTCTTC. Translating gives CASSHGTVVDYNEQFF.

This clonotype was picked up a small number of times. The CDR3 nucleotides are TGTGCCAGCAGTTTATCCGTGTACGAGCAGTACTTC. Translated, it gives CASSLSVYEQYF. The chain is built from TRBV6-6 and TRBJ2-7; no firm D call. Germline assignment: CDR1 MNHNY and CDR2 SVGAGI (reference sequence). Trimming stripped 4 bases from V and 4 bases from J, with 8 bases between. The CDR3 spans 12 residues.

J is TRBJ2-3 and V is TRBV6-6; no definite D call. V was pared by 6 bases and J by 2 bases, with 9 bases between. The CDR3 spans 13 residues. Germline CDR1 and CDR2: MNHNY and SVGAGI (reference sequence). The CDR3 sequence is CASRPIATDTQYF. CDR3 DNA: TGTGCCAGCAGACCTATAGCCACAGATACGCAGTATTTT.

This clonotype showed up just a few times. The chain joins TRBV5-5 to TRBJ2-5, with 8 bases fitting TRBD1. V dropped 2 bases and J dropped 11; count of bases not matched to a gene: 5. The CDR3 has 12 residues. Germline V lookup: CDR1 SGHKS, CDR2 YYEKEE (reference sequence). CDR3 sequence: CASSFGQGSQYF. The CDR3 DNA follows: TGTGCCAGCAGCTTCGGACAGGGTAGTCAGTACTTC.

The V call is TRBV29-1, the J call TRBJ2-4, with TRBD2 identical over 7 bases. TRBJ2-7 explains the end of the DNA better; the J call may be wrong. The length of the CDR3 is 16 residues. CDR1 is SQVTM and CDR2 is ANQGSEA in the germline V gene. The CDR3 here is CSVEASSSGRPYEQYF. CDR3 nucleotides: TGCAGCGTTGAAGCCTCTTCTAGCGGAAGGCCCTACGAGCAGTACTTC.

The chain combines TRBV12-3 or TRBV12-4 with TRBJ2-7, with 8 bases matching TRBD1. The ends lost 5 bases at V and 4 bases at J; junction bases unmatched: 19. There are 18 residues in the CDR3. In DNA, the CDR3 is TGTGCCAGCAGTCTGATGCCCAGGGGGCGCGGGCCCCCTTACGAGCAGTACTTC. Protein product: CASSLMPRGRGPPYEQYF.

The table lists this clonotype with a few counts. The chain carries TRBV12-3 or TRBV12-4 and TRBJ2-7; D is unresolved. This CDR3 has 14 residues. V was clipped by 5 bases and J by 2 bases, with 13 bases between them. CDR3 DNA: TGTGCCAGCAGTCCTCTTCTAAACCCCTACGAGCAGTACTTC. Amino acid sequence: CASSPLLNPYEQYF.

The V and J genes are TRBV14 and TRBJ2-3; 8 bases map to TRBD2. J was trimmed by 4 bases and V by 0 bases; bases with no gene match: 9. Per the germline V gene, CDR1 is SGHDN and CDR2 is FVKESK. The CDR3 has 17 residues. The CDR3 nucleotides read TGTGCCAGCAGCCAAGATCGACCGGGAGGGCCCCCAGATACGCAGTATTTT. Its translation: CASSQDRPGGPPDTQYF.

This clonotype showed up just a few times. The chain is built from TRBV2 and TRBJ1-5; possibly TRBD1 for D (5 bases). The CDR3 is 12 residues long. Looked up from germline, CDR1 is SNHLY and CDR2 is FYNNEI. Trimming stripped 8 bases from V and 4 bases from J, with 9 bases between. In DNA, the CDR3 is TGTGCCAGCCGGGCAGGGAATCAGCCCCAGCATTTT. This sequence encodes CASRAGNQPQHF. Together with reference TRBV2 and TRBJ1-5, the CDR3 gives the full variable domain: EPEVTQTPSHQVTQMGQEVILRCVPISNHLYFYWYRQILGQKVEFLVSFYNNEISEKSEIFDDQFSVERPDGSNFTLKIRSTKLEDSAMYFCASRAGNQPQHFGDGTRLSIL.

This sequence joins TRBV6-1 and TRBJ1-1; 10 bases map to TRBD1. The trim removed 3 bases at V and 3 bases at J, leaving 7 bases unmatched. The CDR3 length is 16 residues. The germline CDR1 and CDR2 sequences are MNHNS and SASEGT. CDR3 bases: TGTGCCAGCAGTGACTGGTTGGGGACAGGGGACACTGAAGCTTTCTTT. Amino acids: CASSDWLGTGDTEAFF.

This chain joins TRBV13 and TRBJ2-2, with 7 nucleotides matching TRBD2. J was trimmed by 4 bases and V by 6 bases; bases with no gene match: 5. This CDR3 is 14 amino acids long. The V gene's germline CDR1 is PRHDT and CDR2 FYEKMQ (reference sequence). CDR3 sequence: CASRSGAGTGELFF. CDR3 in DNA: TGTGCCAGCAGGAGCGGGGCGGGCACCGGGGAGCTGTTTTTT.

The genes are TRBV7-9 and TRBJ2-3; perhaps TRBD2 as D (7 bases). The V and J ends lost 5 bases and 1 base respectively, with 13 bases between them. The germline V gene has CDR1 SEHNR and CDR2 FQNEAQ (reference sequence). This CDR3 is 15 amino acids long. CDR3 loop: CASSPIGGRTDTQYF. DNA of the CDR3: TGTGCCAGCAGCCCCATCGGGGGGCGCACAGATACGCAGTATTTT.

The chain employs TRBV10-3 and TRBJ2-7; no clear D gene. This CDR3 has 11 residues. The germline V gene has CDR1 ENHRY and CDR2 SYGVKD. The germline V and J ends were trimmed by 1 base and 4 bases, with 2 bases remaining between them. CDR3 region: CAISEWYEQYF. Here the CDR3 DNA reads TGTGCCATCAGTGAGTGGTACGAGCAGTACTTC.

This clonotype was picked up a small number of times. The chain joins TRBV12-3 or TRBV12-4 to TRBJ2-4; TRBD2 aligns across 9 bases. CDR3 size: 12 residues. Trimming at V came to 2 bases and at J to 13 bases, leaving 3 bases not matched to a gene. This CDR3 is CASSLLAGVQYF. CDR3 DNA sequence: TGTGCCAGCAGTTTATTAGCGGGGGTGCAGTACTTC.

The J gene is TRBJ2-5, the V gene TRBV5-1; the match to TRBD2 covers 10 bases. The CDR3 has 16 residues. The ends lost 0 bases at V and 5 bases at J; junction bases unmatched: 7. CDR1 is SGHRS, CDR2 YFSETQ, per germline. DNA of the CDR3: TGCGCCAGCAGCTTGGCTAGCGGGAGTTTGAGGGAGACCCAGTACTTC. Protein sequence: CASSLASGSLRETQYF.

The chain links TRBV7-6 to TRBJ2-7; the match to TRBD1 covers 8 bases. Germline CDR1 reads SGHVS; CDR2 reads FNYEAQ. The CDR3 covers 17 residues. V trimming: 4 bases; J trimming: 0 bases; junction bases outside the gene matches: 11. CDR3 sequence reads: CASSYLGQALSSYEQYF. The CDR3 coding sequence is TGTGCCAGCAGCTACTTGGGACAGGCCTTAAGCTCCTACGAGCAGTACTTC.

This clonotype was seen a few times. The chain has TRBV7-9 and TRBJ2-1; the D is unclear. V gave up 2 bases and J gave up 4 bases, with 12 bases separating them. The length of the CDR3 is 15 residues. Germline V lookup: CDR1 SEHNR, CDR2 FQNEAQ (reference sequence). For the CDR3, the DNA is TGTGCCAGCAGCTTAAGCTTAGAGAATTACAATGAGCAGTTCTTC. This sequence encodes CASSLSLENYNEQFF.

This clonotype was counted only a few times. The chain is built from TRBV12-3 or TRBV12-4 and TRBJ2-3; D is possibly TRBD1 (6 bases). This CDR3 region has 17 residues. V was trimmed by 2 bases and J by 1 base, leaving 16 bases between them. DNA of the CDR3: TGTGCCAGCAGTTTAAAGGCACAGGGAGCTGGCACAGATACGCAGTATTTT. It codes for CASSLKAQGAGTDTQYF.

The chain is built from TRBV20-1 and TRBJ2-3, with D possibly called TRBD1 or TRBD2 (5 bases each). The germline gives CDR1 DFQATT, CDR2 SNEGSKA (reference sequence). The length of the CDR3 is 12 residues. Trimming took off 3 bases at V and 4 bases at J, with 8 bases between the two ends. Here the CDR3 DNA reads TGCAGTGCTAGCGGGGACGCAGATACGCAGTATTTT. This translates into CSASGDADTQYF.

J is TRBJ2-3 and V is TRBV20-1; possible D gene TRBD2, 6 bases. V gave up 0 bases and J gave up 7 bases, with 17 bases separating them. Germline V gene sequence: CDR1 DFQATT, CDR2 SNEGSKA (reference sequence). The CDR3 sequence is 15 residues long. The CDR3 here is CSARDASESRHTQYF. Written as DNA, the CDR3 is TGCAGTGCTAGAGATGCTAGCGAGTCACGGCATACGCAGTATTTT.

This clonotype was observed a few times. J is TRBJ2-2 and V is TRBV20-1, with a tentative D call TRBD1 (7 bases). Germline V gene data show CDR1 as DFQATT and CDR2 as SNEGSKA (reference sequence). Trimming shortened V by 3 bases and J by 4 bases, and 12 bases separated the two germline ends. CDR3 length: 14 amino acids. CDR3: CSARPGGTTGELFF. CDR3 in DNA: TGCAGTGCTAGGCCAGGGGGGACCACCGGGGAGCTGTTTTTT.

The chain carries TRBV5-4 and TRBJ2-4; D may be TRBD2 (5 bases). The J call is doubtful: the DNA matches TRBJ2-7 better. This CDR3 is built from 16 residues. The germline CDR1 and CDR2 sequences are SGHNT and YYREEE (reference sequence). The CDR3 is CASSLDGVTFYNEQYF. CDR3 nucleotide sequence: TGTGCCAGCAGCTTGGACGGGGTCACCTTTTACAACGAGCAGTACTTC.

This clonotype was seen a handful of times. The chain uses TRBV5-1 and TRBJ2-3, with TRBD2 matching over 9 bases. CDR1 and CDR2 from the germline V gene are SGHRS and YFSETQ. CDR3 length: 19 residues. V lost 0 bases to trimming and J lost 0 bases; unmatched junction nucleotides: 11. CDR3 coding DNA: TGCGCCAGCAGCTTGGCCGTTGGCGCGGGAGGGCGTAGCACAGATACGCAGTATTTT. Its protein product is CASSLAVGAGGRSTDTQYF.

A few counts support this clonotype. The rearrangement uses TRBV2 and TRBJ2-7; 10 bases agree with TRBD1. CDR3 length: 13 residues. From germline, CDR1 is SNHLY and CDR2 FYNNEI. Unmatched junction bases numbered 7, after V lost 8 bases and J lost 6 bases. The CDR3 bases are TGTGCCAGCCTCCCGGGACAGGGGTTCGAGCAGTACTTC. Residues: CASLPGQGFEQYF. The full variable domain, in which reference TRBV2 and TRBJ2-7 provide the parts outside the CDR3, is EPEVTQTPSHQVTQMGQEVILRCVPISNHLYFYWYRQILGQKVEFLVSFYNNEISEKSEIFDDQFSVERPDGSNFTLKIRSTKLEDSAMYFCASLPGQGFEQYFGPGTRLTVT.

The chain carries TRBV29-1 and TRBJ1-1; TRBD1 is a possible D gene (5 bases). CDR3 length: 13 amino acids. Trimming removed 5 bases at V and 0 bases at J, with 10 bases between. Germline CDR1 SQVTM, CDR2 ANQGSEA. CDR3 sequence reads: CSVCGGMNTEAFF. CDR3 sequence (DNA): TGCAGCGTTTGTGGGGGGATGAACACTGAAGCTTTCTTT.